Each of the 2 T cell receptor beta chains below was sequenced from the same sample in a study of blood T cell repertoires in COVID-19. Measured with immunoSEQ multiplex PCR; TCRdb has only the in-frame clones, and not every one. The table lists 300,000 to 450,000 clones, 85% to 90% of them singletons, with over 0.9% in the top ten. Input material: PBMCs or T cells enriched from blood (not recorded which). The receptors here all came from a woman younger than 45 who had been exposed to COVID-19.

V is TRBV19 and J is TRBJ1-1, with D hard to call. V was pared by 7 bases and J by 4 bases, with 16 bases between. CDR1 and CDR2 (germline): LNHDA, SQIVND (reference sequence). This CDR3 contains 14 residues. The CDR3 nucleotides read TGTGCCAGTACAAAGCGGGCCGGAGCCACTGAAGCTTTCTTT. Amino acids: CASTKRAGATEAFF.

The J gene is TRBJ2-7, the V gene TRBV4-1; 7 nucleotides line up with TRBD2. Germline loops: CDR1 MGHRA, CDR2 YSYEKL. The CDR3 runs 15 residues. Trimming at V came to 1 base and at J to 4 bases, leaving 7 bases not matched to a gene. CDR3 DNA: TGCGCCAGCAGCCAAGTCCTAGCGGACCAATACGAGCAGTACTTC. Translated: CASSQVLADQYEQYF.